Listed below are T cell receptor beta chains from one sample, sequenced in a study of blood T cell repertoires in COVID-19. Assay: immunoSEQ multiplex PCR; the TCRdb copy retains only in-frame clones and omits some. The sample has under 90,000 clones; 65% to 90% are singletons. The sample comprised peripheral blood. Receptors originate from an elderly man with acute or convalescent COVID-19. The CDR3 runs from the conserved cysteine through the conserved F or W. Each record gives: J gene, clone size, V gene, D gene, CDR3 protein, CDR3 DNA. A D gene is named only where the DNA matches it firmly. Size values are once, few and many counts, or a class for expanded clones, and some rows have none.

TRBJ2-2 NA TRBV6-6 TRBD1 CASSTGTGNTGELFF TGTGCCAGCAGTACCGGGACAGGGAACACCGGGGAGCTGTTTTTT
TRBJ1-3 few TRBV29-1 NA CSAEGAGNTIYF TGCAGCGCCGAGGGCGCTGGAAACACCATATATTTT
TRBJ2-7 NA TRBV6-5 NA CASQRSGGSNEQYF TGTGCCAGTCAACGATCTGGGGGGTCCAACGAGCAGTACTTC
TRBJ1-2 NA TRBV4-1 NA CASSQDRQYGYTF TGCGCCAGCAGCCAAGATCGACAATATGGCTACACCTTC
TRBJ1-4 NA TRBV7-8 TRBD1 CASSATGAEGEKLFF TGTGCCAGCAGCGCAACAGGGGCGGAGGGTGAAAAACTGTTTTTT
TRBJ1-5 NA TRBV28 TRBD1 CASRQGGSNQPQHF TGTGCCAGCAGACAGGGGGGTAGCAATCAGCCCCAGCATTTT
TRBJ2-1 NA TRBV24-1 TRBD1 CATSDRRDRGRDGRYNEQFF TGTGCCACCAGTGATCGCCGGGACAGGGGAAGGGATGGTAGGTACAATGAGCAGTTCTTC
TRBJ2-1 NA TRBV11-2 TRBD2 CASSLGGGSNEQFF TGTGCCAGCAGCTTAGGGGGGGGATCCAATGAGCAGTTCTTC
TRBJ1-1 few TRBV6-5 TRBD1 CASSYGRDRTEAFF TGTGCCAGCAGTTACGGAAGGGACAGGACTGAAGCTTTCTTT
TRBJ1-3 few TRBV7-2 NA CASSWGTSSGNTIYF TGTGCCAGCAGCTGGGGGACAAGCTCTGGAAACACCATATATTTT
TRBJ1-4 NA TRBV6-2/TRBV6-3 NA CASSDDRTNEKLFF TGTGCCAGCAGTGACGACAGAACTAATGAAAAACTGTTTTTT
TRBJ2-7 NA TRBV4-1 TRBD1 CASSHLGTVNEQYF TGCGCCAGCAGCCACCTCGGGACAGTTAACGAGCAGTACTTC
TRBJ1-1 NA TRBV27 TRBD1 CASSLRVRGTEAFF TGTGCCAGCAGTTTAAGGGTCAGGGGGACTGAAGCTTTCTTT
TRBJ1-5 once TRBV19 TRBD1 CASSFTGGVNQPQHF TGTGCCAGTAGTTTCACAGGGGGCGTCAATCAGCCCCAGCATTTT
TRBJ1-5 NA TRBV7-2 TRBD1 CASGRTGGQPQHF TGTGCCAGCGGAAGGACAGGGGGTCAGCCCCAGCATTTT
TRBJ2-5 NA TRBV28 TRBD2 CASSTSGGEETQYF TGTGCCAGCAGCACTAGCGGGGGGGAAGAGACCCAGTACTTC
TRBJ1-4 once TRBV11-2 NA CASSLWEGAEEKLFF TGTGCCAGCAGCTTATGGGAAGGGGCAGAGGAAAAACTGTTTTTT
TRBJ2-3 NA TRBV4-2 NA CASSQEGADHTDTQYF TGTGCCAGCAGCCAAGAGGGGGCGGATCACACAGATACGCAGTATTTT
TRBJ2-5 NA TRBV20-1 NA CSASGETQYF TGCAGTGCTAGCGGTGAGACCCAGTACTTC